This entry concerns a single TCR beta chain. The data were taken from a study of blood T cell repertoires in COVID-19. The CDR3 totals 15 residues. Trimming at V came to 0 bases and at J to 5 bases, leaving 2 bases not matched to a gene. Germline V gives CDR1 SGHTA, CDR2 FQGNSA. Original handling: Amplification of reference gene primers provided the estimated nucleated cell counts. Only in-frame clones appear in the TCRdb table, and some are missing; sequencing was by immunoSEQ multiplex PCR. That table is the source of V, J and clone size, and D and trimming were worked out from the DNA. Altogether 55,000 to 75,000 clones are present, about four fifths being singletons, with the ten largest covering 28%.

The TCR originated in a man between 70 and 80 years old with acute or convalescent COVID-19. V gene TRBV7-2 combines with J gene TRBJ1-5; TRBD1 aligns across 9 bases. The sample consisted of peripheral blood. The CDR3 nucleotides are TGTGCCAGCAGCTTAGCATGGACAGGGGATCAGCCCCAGCATTTT. This gives the protein CASSLAWTGDQPQHF.